This T cell receptor (beta chain) was observed in a study of somatic mutations in cytotoxic T cells in rheumatoid arthritis (TCRdb year 2017). Context from the whole study: Right after diagnosis and prior to the start of any treatment, 30 to 35 ml EDTA of peripheral blood was drawn from patients. To characterize clonality, the study used TCRB deep sequencing while asking whether somatic mutations are carried by expanded CD8+ T-cell clones in newly diagnosed, untreated rheumatoid arthritis. The median ages of the patient and control groups were essentially identical. Some T-cell populations stained with V beta antibodies were sorted by flow on a FACSAria II or Sony SH800 to nearly 100% purity, with sorted V beta1+ cells additionally subjected to TCRB sequencing. TCRB deep sequencing covered about 60 patients with rheumatoid arthritis along with around 22 healthy controls. What the work shows at the level of the full study, not this receptor alone: Rheumatoid arthritis patients and age-matched healthy controls did not significantly differ in CD8+ T-cell clonality. In about an eighth of the roughly 60 patients the largest CD8+ clone exceeded 20% of CD8+ cells, and several identical CD8+ TCRB sequences were shared between blood and synovial fluid. The expanded CD8+ clones had unknown antigen targets, and not appearing in virus-specific databases did not rule out that they were virus-specific. An increase of CD8+ clonality with age was seen in patients (Spearman r ≈ 0.46) but not in healthy controls.

To note about this clone: The specificity of this receptor is unknown. No clone much larger than this one lies a single base away; base qualities are absent.

Sequencing of TCRB CDR3 was done on genomic DNA with the immunoSEQ assay. For the original study's pipeline: Published virus-specific TCRB sequences were compared with patient CD8+ clones larger than 1%, and only a few matches were found. Only productive TCRB rearrangements were included in the analyses. Defining a clone by its unique TCRB CDR3 sequence, the study calculated clonality as a productive clonality index derived from Shannon entropy. Repertoire overlap for a pair of samples was computed from each clone's template counts relative to total templates per sample. Flow cytometry-measured V-gene usage correlated with V-gene usage from TCRB sequencing, with a Spearman r of about 0.64. Drawn from immuneACCESS, this table holds only the in-frame rearrangements with V and J called that TCRdb kept. Clones are partly lost; checked studies trace under half to an unresolved V gene and leave the rest unexplained. That table supplies the V and J calls and clone size; D and trimming were determined from the DNA. The sample table holds approximately 13,000 clones, of which around 80% were seen once. The ten largest clones capture less than 35% of the sample.

CD4+ and CD8+ cells were isolated by positive magnetic bead selection on an AutoMACS, and purity was checked by flow cytometry. Initial screening for clonal expansions relied on flow cytometry with a TCR V beta antibody panel, after which sorted CD8+ fractions underwent TCRB deep sequencing for characterization. Peripheral blood mononuclear cells were isolated by Ficoll-Paque PLUS density gradient separation. Using Nucleospin Tissue or Tissue XS kits, DNA was extracted from CD4-enriched, CD8-enriched or PBMC samples, with quantification by a Qubit 2.0 fluorometer. The source is an adult with rheumatoid arthritis. Sequences were obtained from CD8+ T cells sorted from blood.

The nucleotides read TGTGCCAGCAGCTCGGACTACGCCCCTGAGCAGTTCTTC. This yields the protein CASSSDYAPEQFF. The chain is made from TRBV7-9 and TRBJ2-1; a weak D assignment points to TRBD2 (6 bases agree). CDR1 SEHNR and CDR2 FQNEAQ are derived from the germline V gene (reference sequence). V is shortened by 4 bases, J by 9 bases, and the region joining them spans 13 bases. Reading from cysteine to phenylalanine, the CDR3 counts 13 amino acids. Only the CDR3 part of the read is kept: 39 bases, read in frame from the first base.